The 25 T cell receptor beta chains in this list originate from one sample, sequenced in a study of T cell repertoires and HLA-DP antigens. Clones were read by immunoSEQ multiplex PCR, and TCRdb kept only the in-frame ones, dropping some. The table lists around 90,000 clones, roughly nine tenths of them singletons. Their recognized antigens are unknown. The sample taken for sequencing was CD4+ T cells from PBMCs. These receptor sequences come from a man between 50 and 59 years old in good health and CMV-seronegative.

The chain is built from TRBV19 and TRBJ1-1, with D possibly matching TRBD1 (5 bases). The CDR3 consists of 13 residues. Trimming removed 6 bases from V and 5 bases from J, with 13 bases in between. Per the germline V gene, CDR1 is LNHDA and CDR2 is SQIVND (reference sequence). The CDR3: CASSHDRETEAFF. The DNA for the CDR3 is TGTGCCAGTAGCCACGACAGAGAGACTGAAGCTTTCTTT.

J is TRBJ2-7 and V is TRBV28, with TRBD1 matching over 8 bases. V was pared by 5 bases and J by 7 bases, with 13 bases of the junction left unmatched. This CDR3 spans 15 amino acids. Germline V gene lookup returns CDR1 MDHEN and CDR2 SYDVKM. The CDR3 sequence: CASSLSGTGPWEQYF. CDR3 bases: TGTGCCAGCAGTCTATCCGGGACAGGTCCGTGGGAGCAGTACTTC. The full variable domain, rest sourced from reference TRBV28 and TRBJ2-7, is DVKVTQSSRYLVKRTGEKVFLECVQDMDHENMFWYRQDPGLGLRLIYFSYDVKMKEKGDIPEGYSVSREKKERFSLILESASTNQTSMYLCASSLSGTGPWEQYFGPGTRLTVT.

V gene TRBV7-3 combines with J gene TRBJ2-1, with 10 bases fitting TRBD1. From germline, CDR1 is SGHTA and CDR2 FQGTGA. This CDR3 region has 16 residues. V shed 8 bases and J 9 bases; nucleotides not matched to a gene: 16. The CDR3 region has the DNA TGTGCCAGCGAAACCGGGGACAGGGGAGGCGATACTGAGCAGTTCTTC. Translation gives CASETGDRGGDTEQFF.

This chain uses TRBV10-3 with TRBJ2-7, with a weak D call TRBD1 (5 bases). Germline CDR1 ENHRY, CDR2 SYGVKD. Trimming cost V 10 bases and J 0 bases, with 13 bases left between them. The CDR3 contains 13 residues. The CDR3 sequence: CATGQPVSYEQYF. As DNA, the CDR3 is TGTGCCACCGGACAACCCGTCTCCTACGAGCAGTACTTC.

V usage is TRBV6-5 and J usage is TRBJ1-2; D is uncertain. The V and J ends lost 0 bases and 6 bases respectively, with 2 bases between them. The CDR3 contains 11 residues. CDR1 MNHEY and CDR2 SVGAGI come from the germline V gene. CDR3 sequence reads: CASSYSDGYTF. CDR3 DNA sequence: TGTGCCAGCAGTTACTCGGATGGCTACACCTTC.

The chain recombines TRBV15 with TRBJ1-5; D is uncertain. V was pared by 0 bases and J by 0 bases, with 12 bases between. This CDR3 spans 17 amino acids. Germline CDR1 LNHNV, CDR2 YYDKDF (reference sequence). The CDR3 region is CATSRDTLGYSNQPQHF. The DNA of the CDR3 is TGTGCCACCAGCAGAGACACTCTGGGGTATAGCAATCAGCCCCAGCATTTT. Full variable domain (remainder filled in from reference TRBV15 and TRBJ1-5): DAMVIQNPRYQVTQFGKPVTLSCSQTLNHNVMYWYQQKSSQAPKLLFHYYDKDFNNEADTPDNFQSRRPNTSFCFLDIRSPGLGDTAMYLCATSRDTLGYSNQPQHFGDGTRLSIL.

The V gene is TRBV4-1, the J gene TRBJ1-2, with 9 bases identical to TRBD1. CDR3 size: 14 residues. CDR1 is MGHRA, CDR2 YSYEKL, per germline. The V gene end was trimmed by 0 bases and the J gene end by 7 bases; junction bases not matched to a gene: 3. The CDR3 sequence is CASSQDQGQGGYTF. Here the CDR3 DNA reads TGCGCCAGCAGCCAAGATCAGGGACAGGGTGGCTACACCTTC.

The V gene is TRBV5-1, the J gene TRBJ2-6; D is unresolved. This CDR3 is built from 15 residues. The germline CDR1 and CDR2 sequences are SGHRS and YFSETQ. V shed 1 base and J shed 0 bases, with 5 bases lying between them. In DNA form, the CDR3 reads TGCGCCAGCAGCTTGCTGGGCTCTGGGGCCAACGTCCTGACTTTC. Translation gives CASSLLGSGANVLTF.

This rearrangement joins TRBV6-1 to TRBJ1-2; perhaps TRBD1 as D (6 bases). Germline V lookup: CDR1 MNHNS, CDR2 SASEGT. Deletions cut 4 bases from V and 4 bases from J, with 16 bases between. The CDR3 is made up of 15 amino acids. The CDR3 coding sequence is TGTGCCAGCAGTGTGGGGGCCTCTTCGGGCTATGGCTACACCTTC. Amino acids: CASSVGASSGYGYTF.

The gene calls are TRBV7-9 and TRBJ2-7; TRBD2 aligns across 12 bases. J gave up 4 bases and V 5 bases, and 9 bases lay outside the gene matches. The CDR3 spans 16 residues. Germline V CDR1 and CDR2: SEHNR, FQNEAQ (reference sequence). CDR3 loop: CASSPRLAGDIYEQYF. The CDR3 DNA is TGTGCCAGCAGCCCGAGACTAGCGGGAGACATATACGAGCAGTACTTC.

This CDR3 is CASSLEVDRVSYGYTF. The DNA of the CDR3 is TGTGCCAGCAGCTTGGAGGTGGACAGGGTTTCTTATGGCTACACCTTC. This rearrangement joins TRBV7-2 to TRBJ1-2; TRBD1 agrees at 8 bases. The CDR3 has 16 residues. Germline CDR1 reads SGHTA; CDR2 reads FQGNSA. J gave up 5 bases and V 3 bases, and 11 bases lay outside the gene matches.

V is TRBV28 and J is TRBJ1-2, with 10 nucleotides matching TRBD1. The length of the CDR3 is 15 residues. With V trimmed by 3 bases and J by 3 bases, 4 bases remained unmatched. CDR1 is MDHEN and CDR2 is SYDVKM in the germline V gene. CDR3 loop: CASSFPGQGDYGYTF. Written as DNA, the CDR3 is TGTGCCAGCAGTTTCCCCGGACAGGGGGACTATGGCTACACCTTC.

The chain links TRBV7-8 to TRBJ2-5; D is possibly TRBD2 (6 bases). CDR1 and CDR2 (germline): SGHVS, FQNEAQ. V was cut by 5 bases and J by 2 bases, with 18 bases left in between. The CDR3 is made up of 16 amino acids. CDR3 residues: CASSLGRGIQQETQYF. The DNA of the CDR3 is TGTGCCAGCAGCCTAGGACGGGGGATTCAACAAGAGACCCAGTACTTC. The full variable domain, with the rest looked up from reference TRBV7-8 and TRBJ2-5, is GAGVSQSPRYKVAKRGQDVALRCDPISGHVSLFWYQQALGQGPEFLTYFQNEAQLDKSGLPSDRFFAERPEGSVSTLKIQRTQQEDSAVYLCASSLGRGIQQETQYFGPGTRLLVL.

Note on this clone: The junction departs from germline at one end; a sequencing error may be responsible. The gene calls are TRBV7-7 and TRBJ2-7; D not resolved. The CDR3 loop spans 13 amino acids. Germline V gives CDR1 SSHAT, CDR2 FNYEAQ (reference sequence). In DNA, the CDR3 is TGTGCTAGCAGCTTAGTGGCTGGCGGCGAGCAGTACTTC. The encoded protein is CASSLVAGGEQYF.

The CDR3 DNA is TGTGCCAGCAACCCCGGGGGAACCCAGTATGGCTACACCTTC. Residues: CASNPGGTQYGYTF. The chain is built from TRBV9 and TRBJ1-2; tentatively, D is TRBD1 (5 bases). The CDR3 has 14 amino acids. CDR1 and CDR2 (germline): SGDLS, YYNGEE. V was cut by 6 bases and J by 5 bases, with 17 bases left in between.

The chain combines TRBV29-1 with TRBJ2-5; TRBD2 agrees at 13 bases. The CDR3 has 13 residues. Germline CDR1 and CDR2: SQVTM and ANQGSEA. The V and J ends lost 6 bases and 4 bases, in that order; junction bases with no gene match: 2. The CDR3 sequence is CSVGLAGSETQYF. The CDR3 nucleotides are TGCAGCGTGGGACTAGCGGGATCAGAGACCCAGTACTTC.

The V gene is TRBV6-1, the J gene TRBJ2-7; 11 positions match TRBD2. The CDR3 sequence is 14 residues long. Germline V lookup: CDR1 MNHNS, CDR2 SASEGT. Trimming cost V 7 bases and J 2 bases; bases outside gene matches: 4. As DNA, the CDR3 is TGTGCCAGCAATATAGCGGGAGGGCCCTACGAGCAGTACTTC. It is translated as CASNIAGGPYEQYF.

The chain combines TRBV19 with TRBJ2-3, with D unresolved. The CDR3 loop spans 14 amino acids. Trimming removed 0 bases from V and 1 base from J, with 5 bases in between. Germline V CDR1 and CDR2: LNHDA, SQIVND (reference sequence). In DNA form, the CDR3 reads TGTGCCAGTAGTATAGACTCAGGCACAGATACGCAGTATTTT. Its translation: CASSIDSGTDTQYF.

The chain links TRBV6-5 to TRBJ2-5; TRBD1 matches at 9 bases. CDR1 is MNHEY, CDR2 SVGAGI, per germline. V dropped 0 bases and J dropped 5; count of bases not matched to a gene: 4. The CDR3 has 15 residues. The CDR3 protein is CASSYSGTGRETQYF. The CDR3 DNA is TGTGCCAGCAGTTACTCGGGGACAGGGCGGGAGACCCAGTACTTC.

The chain links TRBV19 to TRBJ2-1; TRBD1 might be the D (5 bases). CDR1 is LNHDA and CDR2 is SQIVND in the germline V gene (reference sequence). The CDR3 is made up of 13 amino acids. V was trimmed by 5 bases and J by 3 bases, leaving 8 bases between them. As DNA, the CDR3 is TGTGCCAGTAGTCCTAGGGGCTACAATGAGCAGTTCTTC. Translation gives CASSPRGYNEQFF. The entire variable domain, with the rest obtained from reference TRBV19 and TRBJ2-1, is as follows: DGGITQSPKYLFRKEGQNVTLSCEQNLNHDAMYWYRQDPGQGLRLIYYSQIVNDFQKGDIAEGYSVSREKKESFPLTVTSAQKNPTAFYLCASSPRGYNEQFFGPGTRLTVL.

V usage is TRBV28 and J usage is TRBJ2-1; 7 bases align to TRBD1. The length of the CDR3 is 18 residues. CDR1 and CDR2 (germline): MDHEN, SYDVKM. Unmatched junction bases numbered 13, after V lost 2 bases and J lost 3 bases. CDR3 loop: CASSLPPVQGLSYNEQFF. CDR3 coding DNA: TGTGCCAGCAGTTTACCGCCAGTACAGGGGTTGAGCTACAATGAGCAGTTCTTC.

The chain uses TRBV2 and TRBJ2-1; TRBD2 aligns across 11 bases. Unmatched junction bases numbered 9, after V lost 6 bases and J lost 2 bases. The germline CDR1 and CDR2 sequences are SNHLY and FYNNEI. The CDR3 runs to 17 residues. CDR3 protein: CASSRTLAGGTYNEQFF. In DNA form, the CDR3 reads TGTGCCAGCAGCCGCACCCTAGCGGGAGGAACCTACAATGAGCAGTTCTTC. Full variable domain (remainder filled in from reference TRBV2 and TRBJ2-1): EPEVTQTPSHQVTQMGQEVILRCVPISNHLYFYWYRQILGQKVEFLVSFYNNEISEKSEIFDDQFSVERPDGSNFTLKIRSTKLEDSAMYFCASSRTLAGGTYNEQFFGPGTRLTVL.

The J gene is TRBJ1-5, the V gene TRBV5-1; 8 positions agree with TRBD1. The CDR3 has 13 amino acids. The germline gives CDR1 SGHRS, CDR2 YFSETQ. V lost 7 bases, J lost 4 bases, and 4 bases stayed unmatched. In DNA form, the CDR3 reads TGCGCCAGCCGGGACAGGCCTAATCAGCCCCAGCATTTT. As protein: CASRDRPNQPQHF.

The V call is TRBV29-1, the J call TRBJ2-1; D is unclear. V was clipped by 7 bases and J by 10 bases, with 5 bases between them. CDR1 is SQVTM, CDR2 ANQGSEA, per germline. This CDR3 has 8 residues. The DNA of the CDR3 is TGCAGCGGAGGAGAGCAGTTCTTC. Amino acids: CSGGEQFF.

The CDR3 nucleotides read TGTGCCAGCAGCTTAAAGGGACAGGGGGCAGCTTTCTTT. This sequence encodes CASSLKGQGAAFF. V gene TRBV7-8 combines with J gene TRBJ1-1; 12 bases are shared with TRBD1. The germline V gene has CDR1 SGHVS and CDR2 FQNEAQ. Losses at the gene ends were 2 bases for V and 10 bases for J; bases not matched to a gene: 2. This CDR3 has 13 residues. Full variable domain (rest looked up from reference TRBV7-8 and TRBJ1-1): GAGVSQSPRYKVAKRGQDVALRCDPISGHVSLFWYQQALGQGPEFLTYFQNEAQLDKSGLPSDRFFAERPEGSVSTLKIQRTQQEDSAVYLCASSLKGQGAAFFGQGTRLTVV.